This T cell receptor beta chain was identified during a study of blood T cell repertoires in COVID-19. Sequencing was performed with immunoSEQ multiplex PCR; in TCRdb, only in-frame clones are kept and a portion is missing. The sample contains roughly 180,000 clones, 70% to 85% of which appear only once. The clonotype was recovered from a man between 60 and 75 years old who had recovered from COVID-19. The sample comprised peripheral blood.

CDR3 DNA sequence: TGTGCCACGCCCTACTGCATGAACACTGAAGCTTTCTTT. The encoded protein is CATPYCMNTEAFF. The rearrangement uses TRBV6-4 and TRBJ1-1; D gene ambiguous. Germline lookup yields CDR1 MRHNA and CDR2 SNTAGT. The CDR3 extends over 13 amino acids. Trimming cost V 10 bases and J 0 bases, with 12 bases left between them.